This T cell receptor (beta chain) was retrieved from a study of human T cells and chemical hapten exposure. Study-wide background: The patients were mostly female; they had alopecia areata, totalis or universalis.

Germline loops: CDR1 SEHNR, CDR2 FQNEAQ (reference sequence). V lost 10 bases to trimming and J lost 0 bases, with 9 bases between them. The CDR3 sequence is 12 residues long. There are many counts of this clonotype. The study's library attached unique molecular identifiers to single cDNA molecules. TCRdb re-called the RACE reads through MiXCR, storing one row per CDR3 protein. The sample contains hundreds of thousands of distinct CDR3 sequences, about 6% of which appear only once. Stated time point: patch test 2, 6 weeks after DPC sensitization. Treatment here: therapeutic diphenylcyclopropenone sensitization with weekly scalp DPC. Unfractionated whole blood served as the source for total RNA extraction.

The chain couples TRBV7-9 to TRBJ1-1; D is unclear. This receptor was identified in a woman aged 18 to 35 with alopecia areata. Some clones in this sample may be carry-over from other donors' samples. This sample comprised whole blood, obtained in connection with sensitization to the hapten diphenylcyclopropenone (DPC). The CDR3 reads CATEILNTEAFF. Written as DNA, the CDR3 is TGTGCCACCGAGATCCTGAACACTGAAGCTTTCTTT.